This T cell receptor (beta chain) appears in the sequencing data of a study of control samples from healthy donors and cancer patients. The method was immunoSEQ multiplex PCR; TCRdb's version includes in-frame clones alone and lacks a portion of them. The table includes around 140,000 clones, roughly 89% detected once. The CDR3 loop spans 14 amino acids. Germline V gene sequence: CDR1 SGHRS, CDR2 YFSETQ. V was pared by 3 bases and J by 10 bases, with 12 bases of the junction left unmatched. The sequence was collected from a man younger than 35 in good health. Sequencing was performed on blood. The chain carries TRBV5-1 and TRBJ2-7; 8 bases agree with TRBD2. In nucleotides, the CDR3 is TGCGCCAGCAGCTCCCCGGGGGGGGATAGAGAACAGTACTTC. Protein sequence: CASSSPGGDREQYF.